This T cell receptor (beta chain) originates from a study of blood T cell repertoires in COVID-19. Study-wide background: Acute-phase and convalescent COVID-19 samples originated in the United States, Italy and Spain.

Individuals aged roughly 18 to 95 years were recruited from approximately 22 US areas. Two negative PCRs, clearance, or symptom resolution were required of recovered Cohort 3 donors. V lost 2 bases and J lost 5, with 14 bases in between. CDR1 and CDR2 (germline): MDHEN, SYDVKM. The CDR3 runs to 15 residues. Some clones are missing from TCRdb's copy, which holds only in-frame ones; the method was immunoSEQ multiplex PCR. The table includes 350,000 to 450,000 clones, more than 80% detected once. Sequenced: PBMCs or T cells enriched from blood (not recorded which). The TCR originated in a man under 40 who had recovered from COVID-19. The rearrangement uses TRBV28 and TRBJ2-3, with D maybe TRBD2 (6 bases). CDR3 sequence (DNA): TGTGCCAGCAGTTTAGGTGCGGGAAGAGTAGATACGCAGTATTTT. It yields the protein CASSLGAGRVDTQYF.